This entry is about one T cell receptor beta chain. Its antigen is not known. This sample is part of a study of cytomegalovirus exposure and HLA in healthy donors. The CDR3 has 16 residues. V dropped 0 bases and J dropped 2; count of bases not matched to a gene: 4. The V gene's germline CDR1 is MNHEY and CDR2 SVGAGI. Whole-study findings and limits: A later analysis linked a missense DCLRE1C variant to TCR beta V- and J-gene trimming. Later analysis indicated greater clonal expansion among HLA-associated TCR beta chains than among equally common other chains. An assumption of roughly uniform sequencing depth across donors underlay the presence/absence analyses. A later analysis reportedly identified an Asian-associated ancestry cluster as carrying fewer N-insertions than the roughly 700-donor mean.

Vbeta (60) and Jbeta (13) primers were used in the PCR. Using immunoSEQ multiplex PCR, the repertoire was profiled, and TCRdb retains in-frame clones only, with some absent. Found here are 35,000 to 40,000 clones, just under 75% of them singletons; the top ten hold 6.3%. What was sequenced was PBMCs. The sequence was obtained from a man aged 25-45 years in good health and CMV-seronegative. This chain links TRBV6-5 with TRBJ1-3; 7 bases match TRBD1. Written as DNA, the CDR3 is TGTGCCAGCAGTTACTCGACAGGGTCGGCTGGAAACACCATATATTTT. Protein sequence: CASSYSTGSAGNTIYF.